What follows are 20 T cell receptor beta chains derived from one specimen sequenced in a study of cytomegalovirus exposure and HLA in healthy donors. The PCR made use of 60 Vbeta and 13 Jbeta primers. Sequencing was performed with immunoSEQ multiplex PCR; in TCRdb, only in-frame clones are kept and a portion is missing. The profile shows tens of thousands of clones, about four fifths of them singletons. The sample taken for sequencing was PBMCs. These TCRs come from a man aged 45-60 years in good health and CMV-seropositive.

V gene TRBV6-4 combines with J gene TRBJ2-2; 7 bases map to TRBD1. The CDR3 contains 15 residues. Germline CDR1 and CDR2: MRHNA and SNTAGT. Unmatched junction bases numbered 4, after V lost 6 bases and J lost 0 bases. The CDR3 DNA sequence: TGTGCCAGCAGACAGGGGACGGCGAACACCGGGGAGCTGTTTTTT. Its protein product is CASRQGTANTGELFF.

The chain has TRBV21-1 and TRBJ2-7; TRBD2 is the table's D call, not checked against the DNA. TRBV21-1 counts as a pseudogene. This CDR3 spans 19 amino acids. Written as DNA, the CDR3 is TGTGCCAGCAGCAATATCACCTTAGTAGGAGTGGGGGGGGCCTACGAGCAGTACTTC. It translates to CASSNITLVGVGGAYEQYF.

The V call is TRBV2, the J call TRBJ2-7; 8 bases fit TRBD2. The trim removed 5 bases at V and 3 bases at J, leaving 9 bases unmatched. The germline gives CDR1 SNHLY, CDR2 FYNNEI. The CDR3 consists of 15 residues. The CDR3 coding sequence is TGTGCCAGCAGTTCCGGGGGCGGGAGGCGCTACGAGCAGTACTTC. Its protein is CASSSGGGRRYEQYF.

The chain combines TRBV25-1 with TRBJ1-4, with TRBD1 matching over 8 bases. Per the germline V gene, CDR1 is MGHDK and CDR2 is SYGVNS. The CDR3 has 15 amino acids. The J segment lost 6 bases and the V segment lost 6 bases, leaving 9 bases of the junction unmatched. For the CDR3, the DNA is TGTGCCAGCAGAGCCGAGACAGGGGATTATGAAAAACTGTTTTTT. It codes for CASRAETGDYEKLFF.

V gene TRBV6-1 combines with J gene TRBJ2-1; D gene uncertain. CDR1 and CDR2 from the germline V gene are MNHNS and SASEGT. The V end was cut by 8 bases, the J end by 7 bases, with 9 bases between. The CDR3 has 11 residues. The CDR3 sequence is CASSPYNEQFF. DNA of the CDR3: TGTGCCAGCTCCCCTTATAATGAGCAGTTCTTC.

This clone was counted only a few times. The chain links TRBV18 to TRBJ1-1; TRBD1 matches 11 bases. The trim removed 6 bases at V and 4 bases at J, leaving 7 bases unmatched. The germline V gene encodes CDR1 KGHSH and CDR2 LQKENI. This CDR3 has 15 amino acids. The DNA for the CDR3 is TGTGCCAGCTCTCCCGGGACAGGGGGGGGCACTGAAGCTTTCTTT. This translates into CASSPGTGGGTEAFF.

This clone showed up just a few times. The V gene is TRBV7-2, the J gene TRBJ2-1; 10 bases align to TRBD2. The CDR3 loop spans 15 amino acids. Germline V gene data show CDR1 as SGHTA and CDR2 as FQGNSA. Trimming cost V 6 bases and J 6 bases; bases outside gene matches: 8. The CDR3 sequence is CASREGLAGANEQFF. CDR3 coding DNA: TGTGCCAGCAGAGAAGGGCTAGCGGGAGCCAATGAGCAGTTCTTC. Full variable domain (rest looked up from reference TRBV7-2 and TRBJ2-1): GAGVSQSPSNKVTEKGKDVELRCDPISGHTALYWYRQSLGQGLEFLIYFQGNSAPDKSGLPSDRFSAERTGGSVSTLTIQRTQQEDSAVYLCASREGLAGANEQFFGPGTRLTVL.

The chain links TRBV7-2 to TRBJ1-2; TRBD1 matches 10 bases. With V trimmed by 3 bases and J by 7 bases, 8 bases remained unmatched. The CDR3 has 15 amino acids. CDR1 is SGHTA, CDR2 FQGNSA, per germline. CDR3 region: CASSLSGTGVSGYTF. The CDR3 DNA reads TGTGCCAGCAGCTTGTCCGGGACAGGGGTGTCTGGCTACACCTTC.

The gene calls are TRBV7-3 and TRBJ1-1, with no clear D. The CDR3 spans 15 residues. Germline V gene sequence: CDR1 SGHTA, CDR2 FQGTGA. Trimming took off 0 bases at V and 3 bases at J, with 11 bases between the two ends. The CDR3: CASSLTGSGDTEAFF. Here the CDR3 DNA reads TGTGCCAGCAGCTTAACGGGGAGTGGGGACACTGAAGCTTTCTTT.

This clone was counted a few times. This sequence joins TRBV6-5 and TRBJ2-1, with 7 bases fitting TRBD2. Unmatched junction bases numbered 6, after V lost 6 bases and J lost 7 bases. The CDR3 has 13 amino acids. Germline V gene sequence: CDR1 MNHEY, CDR2 SVGAGI. The DNA of the CDR3 is TGTGCCAGCAGGGAGACTAGCCGGAATGAGCAGTTCTTC. It translates to CASRETSRNEQFF.

The chain couples TRBV30 to TRBJ1-1, with 8 bases fitting TRBD1. Per the germline V gene, CDR1 is GTSNPN and CDR2 is SVGIG (reference sequence). V gave up 6 bases and J gave up 1 base; unmatched junction bases: 1. This CDR3 is built from 12 residues. CDR3 sequence reads: CACRGQNTEAFF. Here the CDR3 DNA reads TGTGCCTGCAGGGGGCAGAACACTGAAGCTTTCTTT.

The chain has TRBV7-6 and TRBJ2-2, with TRBD2 as a possible D gene (6 bases). The CDR3 is 16 residues long. Germline CDR1 and CDR2: SGHVS and FNYEAQ. V lost 4 bases and J 1 base, leaving 13 bases between the germline ends. DNA for the CDR3: TGTGCCAGCAGCTCCCCCCCGGGAGTGAACACCGGGGAGCTGTTTTTT. This translates into CASSSPPGVNTGELFF.

The CDR3 reads CAWNQDINEQYF. CDR3 bases: TGTGCCTGGAATCAGGATATTAACGAGCAGTACTTC. The chain carries TRBV30 and TRBJ2-7; D gene uncertain. V lost 4 bases, J lost 5 bases, and 12 bases lay in between. The CDR3 totals 12 residues. Germline-derived CDR1 and CDR2 are GTSNPN and SVGIG (reference sequence). Looking up the rest from reference TRBV30 and TRBJ2-7 gives the full variable domain: SQTIHQWPATLVQPVGSPLSLECTVEGTSNPNLYWYRQAAGRGLQLLFYSVGIGQISSEVPQNLSASRPQDRQFILSSKKLLLSDSGFYLCAWNQDINEQYFGPGTRLTVT.

The rearrangement joins TRBV7-2 to TRBJ1-2; 10 bases agree with TRBD1. J lost 5 bases, V lost 3 bases, and 0 bases had no gene match. Germline V gene lookup returns CDR1 SGHTA and CDR2 FQGNSA. The CDR3 loop spans 13 amino acids. CDR3 sequence: CASSLGQGYGYTF. The CDR3 DNA follows: TGTGCCAGCAGCTTGGGACAGGGGTATGGCTACACCTTC.

The J gene is TRBJ1-2, the V gene TRBV5-1; D perhaps matches TRBD1 (5 bases). The V and J ends lost 2 bases and 8 bases respectively, with 16 bases between them. The CDR3 is 14 amino acids. The germline V gene encodes CDR1 SGHRS and CDR2 YFSETQ. The CDR3 DNA reads as TGCGCCAGCAGCTTCCGAGGGGAGGTGGACGGCTACACCTTC. Translating gives CASSFRGEVDGYTF. Full variable domain (outside the CDR3, taken from reference TRBV5-1 and TRBJ1-2): KAGVTQTPRYLIKTRGQQVTLSCSPISGHRSVSWYQQTPGQGLQFLFEYFSETQRNKGNFPGRFSGRQFSNSRSEMNVSTLELGDSALYLCASSFRGEVDGYTFGSGTRLTVV.

This clone was observed once. The chain employs TRBV7-2 and TRBJ2-1, with unresolved D. Trimming removed 5 bases at V and 7 bases at J, with 3 bases between. The CDR3 contains 10 residues. Germline V gene sequence: CDR1 SGHTA, CDR2 FQGNSA. In nucleotides, the CDR3 is TGTGCCAGCAGCCGGAATGAGCAGTTCTTC. Residues: CASSRNEQFF.

CDR3 sequence reads: CASSQDPGGATGQPYEQYF. The CDR3, as DNA: TGCGCCAGCAGCCAAGATCCCGGGGGGGCAACGGGACAGCCTTACGAGCAGTACTTC. The J gene is TRBJ2-7, the V gene TRBV4-1; tentatively, D is TRBD2 (8 bases). Germline CDR1 reads MGHRA; CDR2 reads YSYEKL. The CDR3 spans 19 residues. The V and J ends lost 0 bases and 4 bases respectively, with 25 bases between them.

The chain recombines TRBV2 with TRBJ1-3; 9 bases fit TRBD1. CDR1 is SNHLY, CDR2 FYNNEI, per germline. Unmatched junction bases numbered 18, after V lost 5 bases and J lost 4 bases. This CDR3 spans 19 amino acids. The CDR3 sequence: CASSRTGTGPPARGNTIYF. CDR3 sequence (DNA): TGTGCCAGCAGTCGAACCGGGACAGGGCCCCCCGCTCGCGGAAACACCATATATTTT.

This chain uses TRBV30 with TRBJ2-4, with D uncertain. The CDR3 is 12 residues long. Germline lookup yields CDR1 GTSNPN and CDR2 SVGIG (reference sequence). V was pared by 5 bases and J by 4 bases, with 9 bases between. In nucleotides, the CDR3 is TGTGCCTGGGCTGAGATAAAAAACATTCAGTACTTC. Protein product: CAWAEIKNIQYF. The whole variable domain, remainder taken from reference TRBV30 and TRBJ2-4, is SQTIHQWPATLVQPVGSPLSLECTVEGTSNPNLYWYRQAAGRGLQLLFYSVGIGQISSEVPQNLSASRPQDRQFILSSKKLLLSDSGFYLCAWAEIKNIQYFGAGTRLSVL.

V and J are TRBV19 and TRBJ2-7; TRBD1 matches at 10 bases. The CDR3 runs to 15 residues. The V gene end was trimmed by 7 bases and the J gene end by 3 bases; junction bases not matched to a gene: 9. The germline CDR1 and CDR2 sequences are LNHDA and SQIVND (reference sequence). The CDR3 here is CASTFAGTGDYEQYF. The CDR3 coding sequence is TGTGCCAGTACCTTCGCCGGGACAGGGGACTACGAGCAGTACTTC. Complete variable domain (other parts from reference TRBV19 and TRBJ2-7): DGGITQSPKYLFRKEGQNVTLSCEQNLNHDAMYWYRQDPGQGLRLIYYSQIVNDFQKGDIAEGYSVSREKKESFPLTVTSAQKNPTAFYLCASTFAGTGDYEQYFGPGTRLTVT.